This T cell receptor (beta chain) was captured by sequencing in a study of technical replicates of blood from a few donors. Libraries were prepared by immunoSEQ multiplex PCR; TCRdb keeps only in-frame clonotypes and omits some of them. The sample includes some 80,000 clones, 92% of them seen just once. CDR1 KGHSH and CDR2 LQKENI come from the germline V gene. V lost 5 bases, J lost 3 bases, and 10 bases stayed unmatched. This CDR3 has 17 residues. The genes are TRBV18 and TRBJ2-1; 10 bases are a match to TRBD2. Material: T cells isolated from PBMCs. The receptor was isolated from a human donor in good health. The CDR3 bases are TGTGCCAGCTCAACGTCTAGCGGGAGTCCGGACTACAATGAGCAGTTCTTC. It translates to CASSTSSGSPDYNEQFF. The full variable domain, with the rest looked up from reference TRBV18 and TRBJ2-1, is NAGVMQNPRHLVRRRGQEARLRCSPMKGHSHVYWYRQLPEEGLKFMVYLQKENIIDESGMPKERFSAEFPKEGPSILRIQQVVRGDSAAYFCASSTSSGSPDYNEQFFGPGTRLTVL.